The 19 T cell receptor beta chains reported below all come from one sample, sequenced in a study of PD-1 blockade in classical Hodgkin lymphoma. All patients experienced relapse after autologous stem cell transplantation, and brentuximab vedotin exposure was variable. Profiled with immunoSEQ multiplex PCR; TCRdb holds only in-frame clones, not every one. The repertoire holds 75,000 to 100,000 clones, approximately 88% seen once, with more than 9% in the top ten. The sequencing used peripheral blood mononuclear cells (PBMCs), collected at baseline. The receptor source for this set is a human donor with classical Hodgkin lymphoma.

This clone was seen only a few times. The rearrangement joins TRBV28 to TRBJ1-5; D uncertain. The CDR3 length is 16 residues. Germline V gene data show CDR1 as MDHEN and CDR2 as SYDVKM. V lost 4 bases and J 4 bases, leaving 17 bases between the germline ends. In DNA form, the CDR3 reads TGTGCCAGCAGTTCTTCCTCCGGAACCTTAAATCAGCCCCAGCATTTT. Protein product: CASSSSSGTLNQPQHF.

This clone has a single count. The CDR3 DNA sequence: TGTGCCAGTAGTGGGGGACAGGCCCTTGATTCACCCCTCCACTTT. It encodes CASSGGQALDSPLHF. This chain connects TRBV19 to TRBJ1-6; 8 bases line up with TRBD1. The CDR3 consists of 15 residues. CDR1 and CDR2 (germline): LNHDA, SQIVND (reference sequence). The V gene end was trimmed by 5 bases and the J gene end by 8 bases; junction bases not matched to a gene: 8.

The CDR3 is CASSLAATYEQYF. The CDR3 bases are TGTGCCAGCTCCCTAGCGGCGACCTACGAGCAGTACTTC. The chain links TRBV11-3 to TRBJ2-7; 7 bases map to TRBD2. The CDR3 consists of 13 residues. Germline V lookup: CDR1 SGHNT, CDR2 YENEEA. V was clipped by 8 bases and J by 2 bases; unmatched bases: 6.

This clone was observed once. The chain joins TRBV5-1 to TRBJ2-5; 8 positions agree with TRBD1. The germline V gene encodes CDR1 SGHRS and CDR2 YFSETQ. V lost 0 bases to trimming and J lost 3 bases; unmatched junction nucleotides: 4. The CDR3 contains 15 residues. The CDR3 region is CASSLGTGTEETQYF. The CDR3 DNA is TGCGCCAGCAGCTTGGGGACAGGGACTGAAGAGACCCAGTACTTC.

This sequence joins TRBV5-4 and TRBJ2-1, with D perhaps given as TRBD1 or TRBD2 (5 bases each). Per germline, CDR1 SGHNT and CDR2 YYREEE (reference sequence). CDR3 size: 16 residues. V was pared by 0 bases and J by 2 bases, with 12 bases between. CDR3 in amino acids: CASSLVGTTPYNEQFF. The CDR3, as DNA: TGTGCCAGCAGCTTGGTAGGGACCACCCCCTACAATGAGCAGTTCTTC.

The chain links TRBV18 to TRBJ1-1, with 9 bases fitting TRBD1. From germline, CDR1 is KGHSH and CDR2 LQKENI. This CDR3 region has 16 residues. With V trimmed by 2 bases and J by 4 bases, 8 bases remained unmatched. The CDR3 loop is CASSPNQGQGSTEAFF. CDR3 bases: TGTGCCAGCTCACCAAATCAGGGACAGGGAAGCACTGAAGCTTTCTTT.

The chain joins TRBV2 to TRBJ2-7, with D possibly TRBD1 on 5 matching bases. The CDR3 is 13 residues long. CDR1 is SNHLY, CDR2 FYNNEI, per germline. V lost 9 bases to trimming and J lost 7 bases, with 19 bases between them. The CDR3 loop is CASKTEPLREQYF. The CDR3, as DNA: TGTGCCAGTAAGACAGAACCCTTGAGGGAGCAGTACTTC.

About this clone: A clone one base away is much larger, so this may be a read error. The chain joins TRBV4-1 to TRBJ2-2; D gene uncertain. V was trimmed by 4 bases and J by 6 bases, leaving 3 bases between them. The germline gives CDR1 MGHRA, CDR2 YSYEKL. The CDR3 loop spans 11 amino acids. This CDR3 is CASSRAGELFF. CDR3 nucleotide sequence: TGCGCCAGCAGCCGGGCCGGGGAGCTGTTTTTT.

The chain combines TRBV4-2 with TRBJ1-5, with D hard to call. V dropped 1 base and J dropped 5 bases, with 12 bases sitting between them. Germline-derived CDR1 and CDR2 are LGHNA and YNFKEQ. CDR3 length: 15 amino acids. CDR3 DNA sequence: TGTGCCAGCAGCCAAGGGTTGCAGGTTGATCAGCCCCAGCATTTT. This translates into CASSQGLQVDQPQHF.

This clone is categorized as medium-sized. The genes are TRBV7-4 and TRBJ1-5; D gene ambiguous. Germline V CDR1 and CDR2: SGHVT, SQSDAQ. The CDR3 is 18 residues long. Trimming took off 4 bases at V and 1 base at J, with 20 bases between the two ends. CDR3 sequence: CASSSLLGSPQSNQPQHF. DNA of the CDR3: TGTGCCAGCAGCTCACTGTTAGGCAGCCCGCAGAGCAATCAGCCCCAGCATTTT.

This chain connects TRBV9 to TRBJ1-4; D is perhaps TRBD1 (5 bases). Trimming pared 2 bases from V and 5 bases from J, leaving 13 bases between. The CDR3 consists of 15 residues. Germline V lookup: CDR1 SGDLS, CDR2 YYNGEE. The CDR3 bases are TGTGCCAGCAGCGTTGGGGCCCTACCGAATGAAAAACTGTTTTTT. It translates to CASSVGALPNEKLFF.

The V call is TRBV28, the J call TRBJ2-7, with TRBD2 identical over 8 bases. Per the germline V gene, CDR1 is MDHEN and CDR2 is SYDVKM. This CDR3 has 15 amino acids. The V gene end was trimmed by 6 bases and the J gene end by 1 base; junction bases not matched to a gene: 8. The CDR3 loop reads CASRGSGSFSYEQYF. The CDR3 DNA follows: TGTGCCAGCAGAGGAAGCGGGAGCTTTTCCTACGAGCAGTACTTC. The full variable domain, with the rest looked up from reference TRBV28 and TRBJ2-7, is DVKVTQSSRYLVKRTGEKVFLECVQDMDHENMFWYRQDPGLGLRLIYFSYDVKMKEKGDIPEGYSVSREKKERFSLILESASTNQTSMYLCASRGSGSFSYEQYFGPGTRLTVT.

The chain uses TRBV28 and TRBJ1-5; D unclear. Germline CDR1 is MDHEN and CDR2 is SYDVKM. V was clipped by 3 bases and J by 6 bases, with 3 bases between them. This CDR3 has 11 residues. CDR3 residues: CASSFRQPQHF. The CDR3 nucleotides are TGTGCCAGCAGTTTCCGTCAGCCCCAGCATTTT.

J is TRBJ2-1 and V is TRBV29-1; maybe TRBD2 (6 bases). Germline V gene sequence: CDR1 SQVTM, CDR2 ANQGSEA. This CDR3 is 16 amino acids long. V was clipped by 0 bases and J by 2 bases, with 14 bases between them. This CDR3 is CSVEERGGSAYNEQFF. The CDR3 DNA sequence: TGCAGCGTTGAAGAACGAGGAGGGAGCGCCTACAATGAGCAGTTCTTC.

CDR3 sequence (DNA): TGTGCCAGCAGTTCCTACATGAACACTGAAGCTTTCTTT. Translation: CASSSYMNTEAFF. V is TRBV2 and J is TRBJ1-1; D remains ambiguous. CDR1 and CDR2 from the germline V gene are SNHLY and FYNNEI. The V end was cut by 5 bases, the J end by 0 bases, with 7 bases between. The CDR3 spans 13 residues.

This clone was recorded once. The rearrangement uses TRBV5-1 and TRBJ1-1, with D maybe TRBD1 (6 bases). V lost 5 bases to trimming and J lost 5 bases, with 10 bases between them. Germline V gives CDR1 SGHRS, CDR2 YFSETQ. The CDR3 has 12 residues. CDR3 DNA: TGCGCCAGCAGTCCAGGGGTAACTGAAGCTTTCTTT. It is translated as CASSPGVTEAFF.

The chain uses TRBV5-1 and TRBJ2-6; no reliable D call. Looked up from germline, CDR1 is SGHRS and CDR2 is YFSETQ. V shed 2 bases and J shed 0 bases, with 15 bases lying between them. This CDR3 spans 18 amino acids. DNA for the CDR3: TGCGCCAGCAGCTTTCCGGACGCATATTCCTCTGGGGCCAACGTCCTGACTTTC. Amino acids: CASSFPDAYSSGANVLTF.

This rearrangement joins TRBV29-1 to TRBJ1-2; D might be TRBD1 (6 bases). The V gene's germline CDR1 is SQVTM and CDR2 ANQGSEA. V was cut by 7 bases and J by 6 bases, with 12 bases left in between. This CDR3 is built from 11 residues. CDR3 protein: CSERTANGYTF. The CDR3 DNA is TGCAGCGAACGGACAGCCAATGGCTACACCTTC.

The V call is TRBV7-2, the J call TRBJ2-7; TRBD2 agrees at 12 bases. With V trimmed by 4 bases and J by 0 bases, 4 bases remained unmatched. The V gene's germline CDR1 is SGHTA and CDR2 FQGNSA. This CDR3 spans 16 amino acids. CDR3 bases: TGTGCCAGCAGCTCGTCGACTAGCGGGAGCTCCTACGAGCAGTACTTC. Residues: CASSSSTSGSSYEQYF.